The 29 T cell receptor beta chains below all came from one sample that was sequenced in a study of blood T cell repertoires in COVID-19. Only in-frame clones appear in the TCRdb table, and some are missing; sequencing was by immunoSEQ multiplex PCR. Here the sample spans 70,000 to 85,000 clones, roughly 87% being singletons. Sequencing was performed on peripheral blood. All receptors come from a woman between 45 and 65 years old with active or convalescent COVID-19.

This clone came up once. V usage is TRBV6-2 or TRBV6-3 and J usage is TRBJ2-3; tentatively, D is TRBD2 (5 bases). The CDR3 has 16 amino acids. Germline V gene lookup returns CDR1 MNHEY and CDR2 SVGEGT. V was trimmed by 0 bases and J by 4 bases, leaving 14 bases between them. CDR3 sequence: CASSYSSGEGADTQYF. DNA of the CDR3: TGTGCCAGCAGTTACTCGTCCGGGGAAGGAGCAGATACGCAGTATTTT.

The chain recombines TRBV5-8 with TRBJ1-2, with unresolved D. The ends were cut back, 3 bases at V and 8 bases at J, with 5 bases in the middle. In germline, CDR1 is SGHTS, CDR2 YDEGEE. The CDR3 spans 10 residues. CDR3 nucleotide sequence: TGTGCCAGCAGCTGGAGAGGCTACACCTTC. Translation: CASSWRGYTF.

The chain carries TRBV10-3 and TRBJ2-1; 8 bases are shared with TRBD2. Germline V CDR1 and CDR2: ENHRY, SYGVKD. V shed 7 bases and J 1 base; nucleotides not matched to a gene: 6. The CDR3 loop spans 15 amino acids. The CDR3 sequence: CAITDSGASYNEQFF. In nucleotides, the CDR3 is TGTGCCATCACCGATAGCGGGGCTTCCTACAATGAGCAGTTCTTC.

The chain combines TRBV11-3 with TRBJ2-5, with 8 bases aligning to TRBD2. V trimming: 5 bases; J trimming: 2 bases; junction bases outside the gene matches: 10. Germline V gives CDR1 SGHNT, CDR2 YENEEA. This CDR3 is 16 amino acids long. CDR3 region: CASSGRGGGIQETQYF. The CDR3 DNA follows: TGTGCCAGCAGCGGACGAGGCGGGGGGATACAAGAGACCCAGTACTTC.

This chain joins TRBV19 and TRBJ1-3; 7 nucleotides line up with TRBD1. Germline CDR1 reads LNHDA; CDR2 reads SQIVND (reference sequence). This CDR3 region has 15 residues. V gave up 4 bases and J gave up 0 bases; unmatched junction bases: 3. This CDR3 is CASSTGTASGNTIYF. Written as DNA, the CDR3 is TGTGCCAGTAGTACCGGGACAGCCTCTGGAAACACCATATATTTT.

This chain connects TRBV7-2 to TRBJ1-1; TRBD1 matches at 7 bases. In germline, CDR1 is SGHTA, CDR2 FQGNSA. The CDR3 covers 15 residues. Trimming at V came to 5 bases and at J to 2 bases, leaving 8 bases not matched to a gene. This chain's CDR3 is CASSQGGRLNTEAFF. For the CDR3, the DNA is TGTGCCAGCAGCCAGGGGGGACGATTAAACACTGAAGCTTTCTTT.

This rearrangement joins TRBV6-5 to TRBJ2-4; 8 bases fit TRBD1. V was clipped by 6 bases and J by 6 bases; unmatched bases: 10. CDR3 length: 15 amino acids. Germline V gives CDR1 MNHEY, CDR2 SVGAGI. CDR3: CASRSPQGAGNIQYF. The CDR3 DNA follows: TGTGCCAGCAGATCGCCCCAGGGGGCGGGAAACATTCAGTACTTC.

V usage is TRBV9 and J usage is TRBJ1-5; D not certain. V lost 0 bases and J lost 8, with 15 bases in between. CDR1 and CDR2 from the germline V gene are SGDLS and YYNGEE. The CDR3 runs to 15 residues. The CDR3 spells CASSVAGLPREPQHF. The CDR3 coding sequence is TGTGCCAGCAGCGTAGCGGGTCTACCCAGAGAGCCCCAGCATTTT.

A few counts support this clone. The rearrangement joins TRBV19 to TRBJ1-5, with 8 positions matching TRBD1. The CDR3 covers 16 residues. The germline V gene encodes CDR1 LNHDA and CDR2 SQIVND (reference sequence). With 1 base clipped from V and 0 bases from J, the junction kept 2 bases outside the gene matches. CDR3 nucleotides: TGTGCCAGTAGTATAGGGACAGGGATTAGCAATCAGCCCCAGCATTTT. This codes for CASSIGTGISNQPQHF.

The chain combines TRBV2 with TRBJ1-5; D ambiguous. V shed 2 bases and J shed 4 bases, with 6 bases lying between them. Germline V CDR1 and CDR2: SNHLY, FYNNEI. The CDR3 covers 13 residues. The CDR3 here is CASSEPGNQPQHF. CDR3 nucleotides: TGTGCCAGCAGTGAACCAGGTAATCAGCCCCAGCATTTT.

V gene TRBV20-1 combines with J gene TRBJ1-5; D might be TRBD1 (5 bases). The CDR3 length is 11 residues. Germline V CDR1 and CDR2: DFQATT, SNEGSKA (reference sequence). Trimming removed 6 bases at V and 5 bases at J, with 8 bases between. The CDR3 here is CSAAGDQPQHF. The DNA of the CDR3 is TGCAGTGCCGCGGGGGATCAGCCCCAGCATTTT.

The gene calls are TRBV5-6 and TRBJ1-2, with a weak D call TRBD1 (5 bases). Germline CDR1 reads SGHDT; CDR2 reads YYEEEE. This CDR3 comprises 15 residues. The V and J ends lost 4 bases and 5 bases respectively, with 18 bases between them. The CDR3 here is CASSGTWKTVYGYTF. In DNA form, the CDR3 reads TGTGCCAGCAGCGGGACTTGGAAAACGGTTTATGGCTACACCTTC.

This chain uses TRBV12-3 or TRBV12-4 with TRBJ1-1; tentatively, D is TRBD1 (6 bases). The V and J ends lost 4 bases and 2 bases respectively, with 8 bases between them. The CDR3 loop spans 13 amino acids. The CDR3 is CASSWDTNTEAFF. The CDR3 DNA sequence: TGTGCCAGCAGTTGGGACACCAACACTGAAGCTTTCTTT.

The chain joins TRBV19 to TRBJ1-1; D gene uncertain. V dropped 3 bases and J dropped 0 bases, with 8 bases sitting between them. Germline lookup yields CDR1 LNHDA and CDR2 SQIVND (reference sequence). This CDR3 spans 14 amino acids. CDR3 nucleotide sequence: TGTGCCAGTAGTATCGTACAGTTGAACACTGAAGCTTTCTTT. This translates into CASSIVQLNTEAFF.

The chain links TRBV7-8 to TRBJ2-2, with TRBD2 matching over 9 bases. The CDR3 is 18 residues long. Germline CDR1 reads SGHVS; CDR2 reads FQNEAQ. V was clipped by 1 base and J by 5 bases; unmatched bases: 11. CDR3 sequence: CASSLVSRRGGGTGELFF. The CDR3 DNA reads TGTGCCAGCAGCTTAGTATCTCGGCGGGGGGGCGGTACCGGGGAGCTGTTTTTT.

The V call is TRBV7-2, the J call TRBJ2-5; 7 positions match TRBD1. V shed 0 bases, J shed 7 bases, and the junction held 17 bases outside the gene matches. This CDR3 region has 18 residues. Looked up from germline, CDR1 is SGHTA and CDR2 is FQGNSA. In DNA form, the CDR3 reads TGTGCCAGCAGCTTAGCTGAGAGGACAGGCCTAGTCGGAGGGACCCAGTACTTC. Translated: CASSLAERTGLVGGTQYF. The whole variable domain, filled in from reference TRBV7-2 and TRBJ2-5, reads GAGVSQSPSNKVTEKGKDVELRCDPISGHTALYWYRQSLGQGLEFLIYFQGNSAPDKSGLPSDRFSAERTGGSVSTLTIQRTQQEDSAVYLCASSLAERTGLVGGTQYFGPGTRLLVL.

The J gene is TRBJ2-6, the V gene TRBV7-2, with a weak D call TRBD1 (5 bases). V lost 7 bases and J 2 bases, leaving 12 bases between the germline ends. Germline CDR1 SGHTA, CDR2 FQGNSA. This CDR3 contains 15 residues. The CDR3 region is CASNRQLTGANVLTF. The CDR3, as DNA: TGTGCCAGCAACAGACAGTTAACTGGGGCCAACGTCCTGACTTTC.

The chain carries TRBV5-5 and TRBJ2-7; 8 bases match TRBD1. V shed 0 bases, J shed 3 bases, and the junction held 11 bases outside the gene matches. The V gene's germline CDR1 is SGHKS and CDR2 YYEKEE (reference sequence). The CDR3 consists of 17 residues. The CDR3 nucleotides read TGTGCCAGCAGCTTGGGACAGGGGACCCCCTTGGGCTACGAGCAGTACTTC. As protein: CASSLGQGTPLGYEQYF.

The rearrangement links TRBV6-2 or TRBV6-3 to TRBJ2-3; tentative D call: TRBD2 (5 bases). V was cut by 2 bases and J by 1 base, with 10 bases left in between. In germline, CDR1 is MNHEY, CDR2 SVGEGT. This CDR3 region has 15 residues. The DNA for the CDR3 is TGTGCCAGCAGTTACCGGGATTGGGGCACAGATACGCAGTATTTT. Translated: CASSYRDWGTDTQYF.

The V gene is TRBV27, the J gene TRBJ2-4, with 9 nucleotides matching TRBD2. Germline loops: CDR1 MNHEY, CDR2 SMNVEV (reference sequence). This CDR3 contains 13 residues. The V segment lost 6 bases and the J segment 8 bases; nucleotides outside the gene matches: 5. This chain's CDR3 is CASRRAGGDIQYF. The CDR3 region has the DNA TGTGCCAGCAGGCGAGCGGGGGGAGACATTCAGTACTTC.

The chain uses TRBV5-4 and TRBJ2-7; D might be TRBD1 (6 bases). V shed 0 bases and J shed 2 bases, with 15 bases lying between them. Germline V gene lookup returns CDR1 SGHNT and CDR2 YYREEE (reference sequence). CDR3 length equals 16 residues. The CDR3 is CASSLGAGQRPYEQYF. CDR3 in DNA: TGTGCCAGCAGCTTGGGAGCTGGACAGCGACCCTACGAGCAGTACTTC.

The J gene is TRBJ1-1, the V gene TRBV19; the match to TRBD1 covers 10 bases. The germline V gene has CDR1 LNHDA and CDR2 SQIVND (reference sequence). This CDR3 spans 14 amino acids. Trimming at V came to 10 bases and at J to 3 bases, leaving 8 bases not matched to a gene. The CDR3 bases are TGTGCCACTTACCGGGGACAGGGGCACACTGAAGCTTTCTTT. This translates into CATYRGQGHTEAFF.

The chain employs TRBV7-3 and TRBJ2-7; D uncertain. The V and J ends lost 1 base and 5 bases respectively, with 12 bases between them. From germline, CDR1 is SGHTA and CDR2 FQGTGA. This CDR3 has 14 amino acids. The CDR3 protein is CASSLNPGPHEQYF. DNA of the CDR3: TGTGCCAGCAGCTTAAACCCTGGCCCGCACGAGCAGTACTTC.

The rearrangement links TRBV7-2 to TRBJ2-6; TRBD1 agrees at 12 bases. Germline CDR1 reads SGHTA; CDR2 reads FQGNSA. With 3 bases clipped from V and 5 bases from J, the junction kept 2 bases outside the gene matches. CDR3 length: 16 amino acids. DNA for the CDR3: TGTGCCAGCAGCTTGGGACAGGGGGCTAGGGCCAACGTCCTGACTTTC. Its translation is CASSLGQGARANVLTF.

The gene calls are TRBV9 and TRBJ2-1; 14 bases fit TRBD2. This CDR3 region has 15 residues. CDR1 and CDR2 (germline): SGDLS, YYNGEE. V lost 2 bases, J lost 7 bases, and 2 bases stayed unmatched. CDR3 sequence (DNA): TGTGCCAGCAGCGTGACTAGCGGGGGGGAGAATGAGCAGTTCTTC. Translated: CASSVTSGGENEQFF.

This chain connects TRBV5-8 to TRBJ2-1, with 13 bases identical to TRBD2. The CDR3 length is 17 residues. Germline V gives CDR1 SGHTS, CDR2 YDEGEE. Unmatched junction bases numbered 4, after V lost 1 base and J lost 3 bases. The CDR3 DNA reads TGTGCCAGCAGCTTGTTGACTAGCGGGGGGTTCTACAATGAGCAGTTCTTC. Translating gives CASSLLTSGGFYNEQFF. The full variable domain, with the rest looked up from reference TRBV5-8 and TRBJ2-1, is EAGVTQSPTHLIKTRGQQATLRCSPISGHTSVYWYQQALGLGLQFLLWYDEGEERNRGNFPPRFSGRQFPNYSSELNVNALELEDSALYLCASSLLTSGGFYNEQFFGPGTRLTVL.

V usage is TRBV23-1 and J usage is TRBJ1-5, with TRBD1 as a possible D gene (6 bases). TRBV23-1 is marked as an open reading frame, function uncertain. V was trimmed by 4 bases and J by 1 base, leaving 20 bases between them. CDR3 length equals 18 residues. CDR3 nucleotide sequence: TGCGCCAGCAGTCTGACGGCAGGGGTCAGGAGCAGCAATCAGCCCCAGCATTTT. It is translated as CASSLTAGVRSSNQPQHF.

The V gene is TRBV19, the J gene TRBJ1-1; D not certain. V was cut by 0 bases and J by 5 bases, with 13 bases left in between. Per germline, CDR1 LNHDA and CDR2 SQIVND (reference sequence). This CDR3 has 15 amino acids. The CDR3 nucleotides read TGTGCCAGTAGTATAGATCCCCCTGGGAGGACTGAAGCTTTCTTT. Its protein product is CASSIDPPGRTEAFF.

The gene calls are TRBV7-8 and TRBJ1-1, with 10 nucleotides matching TRBD1. The V gene end was trimmed by 4 bases and the J gene end by 8 bases; junction bases not matched to a gene: 10. The V gene's germline CDR1 is SGHVS and CDR2 FQNEAQ. The CDR3 covers 15 residues. CDR3 sequence (DNA): TGTGCCAGCAGCTCCTCGACAGGGGGCGCGGGAGAAGCTTTCTTT. Translated: CASSSSTGGAGEAFF.